Following are 24 T cell receptor beta chains from one sample sequenced in a study of regulatory T cells in long-lasting Graves disease. Combining iRepertoire HTBI primers with Arm-PCR of CDR3 regions, the authors built TCR beta libraries. Each CDR3 protein is one row after TCRdb ran MiXCR on the multiplex PCR reads. This sample has some 490,000 distinct CDR3 sequences, with approximately 12% found just once. Time point specified: newly diagnosed GD, antithyroid drugs for less than 3 months. After RNA was extracted from PBMCs, the TCR library was made from it. The same sample was also studied in work on T cells in Graves' hyperthyroidism and ophthalmopathy.

This specimen consisted of peripheral blood mononuclear cells (PBMCs), obtained at new diagnosis, from a patient treated with antithyroid drugs. Source of these receptors: a woman in her twenties or thirties with Graves disease.

This chain's CDR3 is CASSQLGTSTDTQYF. The CDR3 DNA follows: TGTGCCAGCAGCCAACTTGGTACTAGCACAGATACGCAGTATTTT. This chain uses TRBV14 with TRBJ2-3; no clear D gene. V gave up 2 bases and J gave up 0 bases, with 9 bases separating them. CDR3 length equals 15 residues. Germline V CDR1 and CDR2: SGHDN, FVKESK.

CDR3 region: CASSEALPSQSIYNSPLHF. The CDR3 coding sequence is TGTGCCAGCAGTGAAGCGCTCCCCAGCCAGTCCATCTATAATTCACCCCTCCACTTT. The V and J genes are TRBV6-4 and TRBJ1-6; D gene uncertain. CDR1 is MRHNA and CDR2 is SNTAGT in the germline V gene. With 3 bases removed from V and 3 bases from J, the gap between germline ends came to 21 bases. This CDR3 is built from 19 residues.

This clonotype was seen many times. This chain links TRBV2 with TRBJ1-6; D unresolved. The length of the CDR3 is 14 residues. With 9 bases removed from V and 7 bases from J, the gap between germline ends came to 16 bases. CDR1 is SNHLY and CDR2 is FYNNEI in the germline V gene. The DNA for the CDR3 is TGTGCCAGTCTACTCCGGGGAGTAAATTCACCCCTCCACTTT. Translated: CASLLRGVNSPLHF.

There are many counts of this clonotype. The CDR3 loop is CASQSQGQINEQYF. Here the CDR3 DNA reads TGTGCCAGCCAATCACAGGGACAGATCAACGAGCAGTACTTC. The rearrangement joins TRBV28 to TRBJ2-7; 7 nucleotides line up with TRBD1. Germline CDR1 and CDR2: MDHEN and SYDVKM. V dropped 8 bases and J dropped 5; count of bases not matched to a gene: 12. The CDR3 sequence is 14 residues long.

This clonotype was recorded at least ten times. This chain connects TRBV7-9 to TRBJ1-1; D is possibly TRBD1 (5 bases). V was trimmed by 10 bases and J by 0 bases, leaving 21 bases between them. Germline loops: CDR1 SEHNR, CDR2 FQNEAQ (reference sequence). CDR3 length: 16 residues. CDR3 DNA sequence: TGTGCCACCCCCAACCGGGACGGACACATGAACACTGAAGCTTTCTTT. Translating gives CATPNRDGHMNTEAFF.

This clonotype was observed a few times. J is TRBJ2-5 and V is TRBV6-2 or TRBV6-3; weak D call: TRBD1 (6 bases). The DNA end is more similar to TRBJ2-1, so the J call may be wrong. The CDR3 has 13 amino acids. Looked up from germline, CDR1 is MNHEY and CDR2 is SVGEGT. CDR3 region: CASSDVDSRKQFF. Written as DNA, the CDR3 is TGTGCCAGCAGTGATGTGGACAGTCGGAAGCAGTTCTTC.

This chain uses TRBV18 with TRBJ2-5; a weak D match, TRBD2 (5 bases). V lost 2 bases and J 5 bases, leaving 12 bases between the germline ends. Germline V gene data show CDR1 as KGHSH and CDR2 as LQKENI. The CDR3 loop spans 14 amino acids. CDR3 sequence: CASSPWGREETQYF. The CDR3 bases are TGTGCCAGCTCACCATGGGGAAGGGAGGAGACCCAGTACTTC.

This clonotype appeared many times. The CDR3 loop reads CASRRTSGSNYEQYF. CDR3 coding DNA: TGTGCCAGCAGACGGACTAGCGGGAGTAATTACGAGCAGTACTTC. The V call is TRBV28, the J call TRBJ2-7; 13 bases fit TRBD2. Germline V CDR1 and CDR2: MDHEN, SYDVKM. V shed 6 bases, J shed 4 bases, and the junction held 6 bases outside the gene matches. There are 15 residues in the CDR3.

The sample holds many counts of this clonotype. This sequence joins TRBV7-9 and TRBJ2-2; D gene uncertain. The CDR3 covers 14 residues. Germline values: CDR1 SEHNR, CDR2 FQNEAQ (reference sequence). V dropped 3 bases and J dropped 1 base, with 6 bases sitting between them. The CDR3: CASSFAQNTGELFF. The CDR3 DNA sequence: TGTGCCAGCAGCTTCGCTCAGAACACCGGGGAGCTGTTTTTT.

This clonotype was seen a few times. J is TRBJ1-2 and V is TRBV11-2, with D possibly matching TRBD1 (6 bases). This CDR3 has 15 residues. V lost 1 base and J lost 3, with 12 bases in between. CDR1 and CDR2 from the germline V gene are SGHAT and FQNNGV. The CDR3 region is CASSLAGADHYGYTF. Written as DNA, the CDR3 is TGTGCCAGCAGCTTAGCAGGGGCCGATCACTATGGCTACACCTTC.

This clonotype was picked up many times. The V and J genes are TRBV20-1 and TRBJ1-2; D not resolved. Trimming took off 3 bases at V and 0 bases at J, with 11 bases between the two ends. The CDR3 contains 14 residues. The V gene's germline CDR1 is DFQATT and CDR2 SNEGSKA (reference sequence). The CDR3 DNA is TGCAGTGCTAGTTTGATTGAGACTAACTATGGCTACACCTTC. This translates into CSASLIETNYGYTF.

The genes are TRBV3-1 and TRBJ1-1; unclear D gene. CDR1 and CDR2 from the germline V gene are LGHDT and YNNKEL (reference sequence). The V end was cut by 0 bases, the J end by 1 base, with 6 bases between. This CDR3 region has 14 residues. This chain's CDR3 is CASSQEAGNTEAFF. In DNA form, the CDR3 reads TGTGCCAGCAGCCAAGAGGCAGGGAACACTGAAGCTTTCTTT. Together with reference TRBV3-1 and TRBJ1-1, the CDR3 gives the full variable domain: DTAVSQTPKYLVTQMGNDKSIKCEQNLGHDTMYWYKQDSKKFLKIMFSYNNKELIINETVPNRFSPKSPDKAHLNLHINSLELGDSAVYFCASSQEAGNTEAFFGQGTRLTVV.

This clonotype was observed many times. The rearrangement links TRBV20-1 to TRBJ1-1, with unresolved D. Trimming removed 1 base at V and 0 bases at J, with 6 bases between. The CDR3 runs 13 residues. The germline gives CDR1 DFQATT, CDR2 SNEGSKA (reference sequence). As DNA, the CDR3 is TGCAGTGCTAGAGTCGGGTTGAACACTGAAGCTTTCTTT. It specifies CSARVGLNTEAFF.

This clonotype has at least ten counts. This chain joins TRBV6-1 and TRBJ2-3; tentative D call: TRBD2 (6 bases). Trimming removed 4 bases at V and 0 bases at J, with 11 bases between. The germline CDR1 and CDR2 sequences are MNHNS and SASEGT. The CDR3 runs to 15 residues. Written as DNA, the CDR3 is TGTGCCAGCAGTGGAATTAGCGGTAGCACAGATACGCAGTATTTT. Translated, it gives CASSGISGSTDTQYF.

In this sample, this clonotype turned up many times. This chain uses TRBV5-6 with TRBJ2-7; tentative D call: TRBD2 (5 bases). V shed 2 bases and J shed 1 base, with 13 bases lying between them. The germline V gene encodes CDR1 SGHDT and CDR2 YYEEEE. This CDR3 has 15 residues. The chain's CDR3 is CASSFGSLGSYEQYF. The CDR3 bases are TGTGCCAGCAGCTTTGGGAGCCTGGGTTCCTACGAGCAGTACTTC.

This chain uses TRBV10-3 with TRBJ2-7; 9 bases are shared with TRBD2. The CDR3 spans 16 residues. Germline CDR1 ENHRY, CDR2 SYGVKD. V lost 0 bases to trimming and J lost 3 bases; unmatched junction nucleotides: 6. The DNA for the CDR3 is TGTGCCATCAGTGAGTCGAGGGCTAGCGGGAACTACGAGCAGTACTTC. Translation gives CAISESRASGNYEQYF.

This clonotype was detected only a few times. The gene calls are TRBV20-1 and TRBJ2-7; TRBD1 aligns across 7 bases. V shed 4 bases, J shed 1 base, and the junction held 4 bases outside the gene matches. The germline V gene has CDR1 DFQATT and CDR2 SNEGSKA (reference sequence). The CDR3 is made up of 13 amino acids. CDR3 in DNA: TGCAGTGCTACACAGGGGTTTTCCTACGAGCAGTACTTC. Translating it yields CSATQGFSYEQYF.

This clonotype was recorded a few times. The V call is TRBV4-2, the J call TRBJ2-7; 10 positions agree with TRBD1. Germline trimming cut 0 bases from V and 3 bases from J; bases unmatched to any gene: 14. The germline V gene encodes CDR1 LGHNA and CDR2 YNFKEQ. This CDR3 has 19 residues. CDR3 region: CASSQEGELWDRGIYEQYF. In nucleotides, the CDR3 is TGTGCCAGCAGCCAAGAAGGCGAACTCTGGGACAGGGGAATCTACGAGCAGTACTTC.

The chain joins TRBV2 to TRBJ2-7, with D perhaps matching TRBD1 (5 bases). The CDR3 contains 12 residues. Germline V gene lookup returns CDR1 SNHLY and CDR2 FYNNEI. Trimming removed 8 bases from V and 2 bases from J, with 10 bases in between. CDR3: CASQGTAYEQYF. CDR3 coding DNA: TGTGCCAGCCAGGGCACAGCCTACGAGCAGTACTTC.

This clonotype was observed at least ten times. J is TRBJ2-1 and V is TRBV11-3; D unresolved. Between the trimmed V and J ends, which lost 5 bases and 8 bases, there was a span of 16 bases. Germline V gene lookup returns CDR1 SGHNT and CDR2 YENEEA. The CDR3 runs to 14 residues. CDR3 sequence: CASSLSGPTDEQFF. CDR3 coding DNA: TGTGCCAGCAGCCTCTCAGGACCAACCGATGAGCAGTTCTTC.

The chain recombines TRBV28 with TRBJ1-2; D perhaps matches TRBD1 (6 bases). This CDR3 spans 13 amino acids. Trimming took off 11 bases at V and 8 bases at J, with 21 bases between the two ends. CDR1 is MDHEN, CDR2 SYDVKM, per germline. The CDR3 reads CAGGQTTDRGYTF. CDR3 coding DNA: TGTGCCGGAGGACAGACTACCGATAGGGGCTACACCTTC.

As to this clonotype: A far larger clone is only one base removed, so a read error is likely. The chain links TRBV28 to TRBJ2-7; D remains ambiguous. The CDR3 has 18 amino acids. The germline V gene encodes CDR1 MDHEN and CDR2 SYDVKM. The V end lost 5 bases, the J end lost 7 bases, and 30 bases lay between the germline ends. The CDR3 sequence: CASSQPPKFSVPYNEQYF. CDR3 bases: TGTGCCAGCAGTCAACCCCCCAAATTCAGCGTACCCTACAATGAGCAGTACTTC.

The table lists this clonotype with a few counts. The CDR3 nucleotides read TGTGCCAGCAGCTGGCCCCAGGGGCCGCCGGGAGAAAAACTGTTTTTT. Its protein product is CASSWPQGPPGEKLFF. The chain employs TRBV7-9 and TRBJ1-4; D is perhaps TRBD1 (6 bases). CDR1 SEHNR and CDR2 FQNEAQ come from the germline V gene (reference sequence). Trimming removed 4 bases from V and 8 bases from J, with 20 bases in between. This CDR3 has 16 amino acids.

This chain joins TRBV4-1 and TRBJ2-1; 12 nucleotides match TRBD2. The CDR3 is 19 residues long. Germline V gene sequence: CDR1 MGHRA, CDR2 YSYEKL. The junction had 12 bases not matched to a gene; V was cut back by 5 bases and J by 1 base. The CDR3 protein is CASSSPKASGRVSYNEQFF. The DNA for the CDR3 is TGCGCCAGCAGCTCTCCTAAGGCTAGCGGGAGGGTGTCCTACAATGAGCAGTTCTTC.